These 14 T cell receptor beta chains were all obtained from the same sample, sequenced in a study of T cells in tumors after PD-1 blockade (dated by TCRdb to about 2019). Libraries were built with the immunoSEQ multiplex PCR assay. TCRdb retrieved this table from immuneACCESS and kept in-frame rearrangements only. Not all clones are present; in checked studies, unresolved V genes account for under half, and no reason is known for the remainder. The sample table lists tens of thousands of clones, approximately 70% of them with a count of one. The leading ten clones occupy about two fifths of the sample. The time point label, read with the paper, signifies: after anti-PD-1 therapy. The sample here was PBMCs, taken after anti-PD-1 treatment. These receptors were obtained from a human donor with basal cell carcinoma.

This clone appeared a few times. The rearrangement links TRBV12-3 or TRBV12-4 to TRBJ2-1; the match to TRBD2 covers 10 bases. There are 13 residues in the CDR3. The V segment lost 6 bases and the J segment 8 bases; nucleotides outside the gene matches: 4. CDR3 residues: CASSLAGVDEQFF. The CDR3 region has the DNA TGTGCCAGCAGCCTAGCGGGAGTCGATGAGCAGTTCTTC.

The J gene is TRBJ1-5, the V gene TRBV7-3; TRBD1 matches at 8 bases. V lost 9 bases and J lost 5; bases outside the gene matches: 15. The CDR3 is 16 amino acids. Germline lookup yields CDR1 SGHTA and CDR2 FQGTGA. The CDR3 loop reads CARIYLDRGGDQPQHF. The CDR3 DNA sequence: TGTGCCAGGATATATTTAGACAGGGGAGGAGATCAGCCCCAGCATTTT.

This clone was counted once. CDR3 loop: CASSSNTGEVDTGELFF. The CDR3 DNA follows: TGTGCCAGCTCATCTAATACAGGGGAGGTGGACACCGGGGAGCTGTTTTTT. The rearrangement joins TRBV18 to TRBJ2-2, with a weak D call TRBD1 (7 bases). This CDR3 contains 17 residues. Germline V lookup: CDR1 KGHSH, CDR2 LQKENI. The V gene lost 5 bases and the J gene lost 3 bases, with 19 bases spanning the gap.

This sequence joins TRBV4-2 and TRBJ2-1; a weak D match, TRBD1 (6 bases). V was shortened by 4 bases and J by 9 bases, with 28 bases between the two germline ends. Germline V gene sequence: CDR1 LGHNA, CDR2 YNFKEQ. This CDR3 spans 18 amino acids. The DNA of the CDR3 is TGTGCCAGCAGCCCATTCCCCCCGGGGCAGGGGAATCTCGGTGAGCAGTTCTTC. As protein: CASSPFPPGQGNLGEQFF.

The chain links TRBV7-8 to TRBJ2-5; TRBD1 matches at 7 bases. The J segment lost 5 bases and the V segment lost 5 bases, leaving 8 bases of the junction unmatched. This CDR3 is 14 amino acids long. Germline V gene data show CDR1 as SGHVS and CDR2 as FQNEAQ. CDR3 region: CASSQDRARETQYF. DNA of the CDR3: TGTGCCAGCAGCCAAGACAGGGCCAGGGAGACCCAGTACTTC.

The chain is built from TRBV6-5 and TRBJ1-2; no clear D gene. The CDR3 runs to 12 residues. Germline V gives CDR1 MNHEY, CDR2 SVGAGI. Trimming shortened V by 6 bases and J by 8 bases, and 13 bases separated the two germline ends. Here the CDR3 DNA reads TGTGCCAGCAGGGACCCCGGCAGGGGCTACACCTTC. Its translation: CASRDPGRGYTF.

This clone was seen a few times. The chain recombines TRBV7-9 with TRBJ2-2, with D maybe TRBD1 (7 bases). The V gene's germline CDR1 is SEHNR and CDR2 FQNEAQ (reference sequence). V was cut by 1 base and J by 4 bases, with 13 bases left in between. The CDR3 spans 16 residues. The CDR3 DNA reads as TGTGCCAGCAGCTTAGGTAGCAGGGGGGCCACCGGGGAGCTGTTTTTT. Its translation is CASSLGSRGATGELFF.

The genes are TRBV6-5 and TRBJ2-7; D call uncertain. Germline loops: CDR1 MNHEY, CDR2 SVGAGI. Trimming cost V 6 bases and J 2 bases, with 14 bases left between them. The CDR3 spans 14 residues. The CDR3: CASRPGRITYEQYF. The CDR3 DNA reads TGTGCCAGCAGACCCGGACGGATAACCTACGAGCAGTACTTC.

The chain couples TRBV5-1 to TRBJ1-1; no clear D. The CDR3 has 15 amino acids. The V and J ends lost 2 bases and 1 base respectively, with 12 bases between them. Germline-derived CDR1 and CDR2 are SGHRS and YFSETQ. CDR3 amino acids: CASSFRGSRNTEAFF. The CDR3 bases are TGCGCCAGCAGCTTCCGCGGGAGTCGGAACACTGAAGCTTTCTTT.

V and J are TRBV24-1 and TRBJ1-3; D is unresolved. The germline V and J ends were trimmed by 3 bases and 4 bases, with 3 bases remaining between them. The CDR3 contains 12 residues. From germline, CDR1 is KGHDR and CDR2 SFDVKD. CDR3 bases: TGTGCCACCAGTGATCCCGGAAACACCATATATTTT. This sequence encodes CATSDPGNTIYF.

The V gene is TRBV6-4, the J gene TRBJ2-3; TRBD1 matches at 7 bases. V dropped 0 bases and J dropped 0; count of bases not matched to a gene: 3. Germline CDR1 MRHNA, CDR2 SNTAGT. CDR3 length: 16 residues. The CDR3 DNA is TGTGCCAGCAGTGACTCCGGGACAGAGAGCACAGATACGCAGTATTTT. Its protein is CASSDSGTESTDTQYF.

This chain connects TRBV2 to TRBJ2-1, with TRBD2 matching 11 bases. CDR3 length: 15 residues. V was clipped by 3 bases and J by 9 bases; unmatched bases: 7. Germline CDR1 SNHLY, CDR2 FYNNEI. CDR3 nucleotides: TGTGCCAGCAGTGATCAGACTAGCGGGATTACTGAGCAGTTCTTC. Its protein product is CASSDQTSGITEQFF.

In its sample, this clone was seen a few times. In nucleotides, the CDR3 is TGTGCCACCAGGTTCCCCCCTTACGAGCAGTACTTC. This sequence encodes CATRFPPYEQYF. The gene calls are TRBV2 and TRBJ2-7; D is uncertain. Germline lookup yields CDR1 SNHLY and CDR2 FYNNEI. Deletions cut 10 bases from V and 4 bases from J, with 14 bases between. This CDR3 has 12 amino acids.

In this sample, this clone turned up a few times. The CDR3 bases are TGTGCCAGCAGCGTAGGGACCTTGTCTGGAAACACCATATATTTT. Translating it yields CASSVGTLSGNTIYF. This sequence joins TRBV9 and TRBJ1-3; D not certain. Germline CDR1 and CDR2: SGDLS and YYNGEE. Deletions cut 0 bases from V and 1 base from J, with 8 bases between. The CDR3 sequence is 15 residues long.